The 28 T cell receptor beta chains listed next were all sequenced from one sample in a study of monozygotic twins with inflammatory bowel disease. Following a re-call of the 5' RACE reads, TCRdb has one entry per CDR3 protein and lacks DNA. Here the sample table reports some 300,000 distinct CDR3 sequences. Source material: blood. Source of these receptors: a human donor with ulcerative colitis or Crohn's disease, or a healthy co-twin of an affected twin (not recorded which).

The genes are TRBV3-1 and TRBJ1-1. This CDR3 region has 14 residues. Per germline, CDR1 LGHDT and CDR2 YNNKEL (reference sequence). CDR3 in amino acids: CASSPSWQNTEAFF.

The CDR3 here is CASSRSQGALYEQYF. The chain joins TRBV4-3 to TRBJ2-7; TCRdb returns TRBD1, unconfirmable since there is no DNA. The CDR3 loop spans 15 amino acids. Germline V gene data show CDR1 as LGHNA and CDR2 as YSLEER.

The chain recombines TRBV9 with TRBJ2-1; checking the TCRdb D call of TRBD2 is not possible without DNA. This CDR3 contains 17 residues. The germline gives CDR1 SGDLS, CDR2 YYNGEE. CDR3 amino acids: CASSVGLGGGPNNEQFF.

This chain uses TRBV7-9 with TRBJ1-6. Looked up from germline, CDR1 is SEHNR and CDR2 is FQNEAQ (reference sequence). There are 14 residues in the CDR3. CDR3 residues: CASSLAESKGPLHF.

This sequence joins TRBV12-3 or TRBV12-4 and TRBJ2-3. The CDR3 extends over 11 amino acids. The CDR3 reads CTSSLLGTQYF.

The chain uses TRBV6-2 or TRBV6-3 and TRBJ1-5; TCRdb calls TRBD1, which cannot be checked without DNA. Per germline, CDR1 MNHEY and CDR2 SVGEGT. This CDR3 contains 15 residues. This CDR3 is CASSPLGVGNQPQHF.

The chain is built from TRBV6-1 and TRBJ1-2. Germline-derived CDR1 and CDR2 are MNHNS and SASEGT. The CDR3 runs 14 residues. This chain's CDR3 is CASSEGRGLYGYTF.

The chain has TRBV19 and TRBJ2-1; with no DNA, the TCRdb D assignment of TRBD1 cannot be verified. Germline CDR1 is LNHDA and CDR2 is SQIVND (reference sequence). The CDR3 consists of 11 residues. The CDR3 protein is CASSNRVEQFF.

The chain couples TRBV11-2 to TRBJ2-7; the D call of TRBD1 rests on TCRdb alone, since no DNA is present to check it. The germline gives CDR1 SGHAT, CDR2 FQNNGV. This CDR3 spans 15 amino acids. The CDR3 sequence: CASSQNRGPSYEQYF.

The chain recombines TRBV28 with TRBJ2-3. Germline V CDR1 and CDR2: MDHEN, SYDVKM. The length of the CDR3 is 13 residues. CDR3 in amino acids: CASSLTLTDTQYF.

The chain has TRBV5-1 and TRBJ2-1; TCRdb outputs TRBD2, but without DNA this stays unchecked. CDR1 SGHRS and CDR2 YFSETQ come from the germline V gene. The length of the CDR3 is 16 residues. The CDR3 loop is CASSLSTSGKGGEQFF.

The gene calls are TRBV7-9 and TRBJ2-5; TCRdb picks TRBD1, but there is no DNA to check that call. This CDR3 contains 17 residues. Germline CDR1 is SEHNR and CDR2 is FQNEAQ (reference sequence). This chain's CDR3 is CASSGTGLGGNQETQYF.

The V and J genes are TRBV20-1 and TRBJ2-5. The CDR3 contains 13 residues. Germline loops: CDR1 DFQATT, CDR2 SNEGSKA (reference sequence). CDR3 sequence: CSARLPAQETQYF.

V and J are TRBV7-9 and TRBJ1-4; checking the TCRdb D call of TRBD1 is not possible without DNA. Germline V gene sequence: CDR1 SEHNR, CDR2 FQNEAQ (reference sequence). The CDR3 sequence is 15 residues long. The CDR3 spells CASSLRQGTNEKLFF.

The CDR3 sequence: CASSLPLGEQFF. The gene calls are TRBV27 and TRBJ2-1; lacking DNA, the TRBD2 call made by TCRdb goes unchecked. CDR1 is MNHEY, CDR2 SMNVEV, per germline (reference sequence). The CDR3 loop spans 12 amino acids.

The gene calls are TRBV12-3 or TRBV12-4 and TRBJ2-5; the D call of TRBD2 rests on TCRdb alone, since no DNA is present to check it. The CDR3 spans 15 residues. The CDR3 loop is CASSQSTSGKETQYF.

V usage is TRBV27 and J usage is TRBJ2-1; checking the TCRdb D call of TRBD1 is not possible without DNA. Per the germline V gene, CDR1 is MNHEY and CDR2 is SMNVEV (reference sequence). The CDR3 runs 16 residues. The chain's CDR3 is CASSLYGGRTANEQFF.

The rearrangement links TRBV6-2 or TRBV6-3 to TRBJ1-5. Germline loops: CDR1 MNHEY, CDR2 SVGEGT. The CDR3 has 13 residues. The CDR3 region is CASSHDRYQPQHF.

The chain combines TRBV20-1 with TRBJ2-4; no DNA is available, so the TRBD2 call from TCRdb remains unchecked. The CDR3 contains 16 residues. Germline V gene lookup returns CDR1 DFQATT and CDR2 SNEGSKA (reference sequence). The CDR3 loop is CSARGEAGLAKNIQYF.

The rearrangement links TRBV7-2 to TRBJ1-1. The CDR3 totals 14 residues. From germline, CDR1 is SGHTA and CDR2 FQGNSA. CDR3 sequence reads: CASSLANINTEAFF.

The rearrangement joins TRBV27 to TRBJ2-1; without DNA, the TCRdb call of TRBD2 cannot be checked. Germline V gives CDR1 MNHEY, CDR2 SMNVEV (reference sequence). This CDR3 comprises 15 residues. The CDR3 sequence: CASGMAREGYNEQFF.

V gene TRBV7-3 combines with J gene TRBJ2-3; TCRdb gives TRBD2 as the D gene, but with no DNA this cannot be confirmed. The germline gives CDR1 SGHTA, CDR2 FQGTGA. The CDR3 has 16 residues. The CDR3 reads CASSLNLVASGALQYF.

The CDR3 sequence is CASSPSTRGLGQPQHF. The chain carries TRBV27 and TRBJ1-5; lacking DNA, the TRBD1 call made by TCRdb goes unchecked. CDR1 and CDR2 (germline): MNHEY, SMNVEV (reference sequence). The CDR3 totals 16 residues.

This chain uses TRBV10-3 with TRBJ2-5; the D call from TCRdb, TRBD2, cannot be confirmed without DNA. The CDR3 is made up of 16 amino acids. Germline CDR1 and CDR2: ENHRY and SYGVKD. The CDR3 loop reads CAISDRSGGVQETQYF.

The V gene is TRBV5-1, the J gene TRBJ1-6. Germline V gene lookup returns CDR1 SGHRS and CDR2 YFSETQ. There are 13 residues in the CDR3. CDR3 protein: CASSDAVNSPLHF.

The chain is built from TRBV6-1 and TRBJ1-1; with no DNA, the TCRdb D assignment of TRBD1 cannot be verified. The CDR3 covers 15 residues. Looked up from germline, CDR1 is MNHNS and CDR2 is SASEGT. The CDR3 protein is CASSGGQGAWTEAFF.

The V and J genes are TRBV6-6 and TRBJ2-7; there is no DNA to check the TCRdb D call of TRBD1. Looked up from germline, CDR1 is MNHNY and CDR2 is SVGAGI (reference sequence). The CDR3 is made up of 14 amino acids. The CDR3 sequence is CASSALTGLSEQYF.

The chain has TRBV20-1 and TRBJ2-2; the TRBD2 assignment by TCRdb is unverifiable without DNA. Germline loops: CDR1 DFQATT, CDR2 SNEGSKA (reference sequence). The CDR3 consists of 15 residues. CDR3 protein: CSAPRGTSYTGELFF.